The rows below give T cell receptor beta chains drawn from one sample of a study of Graves' ophthalmopathy and Graves' hyperthyroidism. TCRdb re-called the multiplex PCR reads through MiXCR, storing one row per CDR3 protein. The repertoire holds 230,000 or so distinct CDR3 sequences, with around 45% as singletons. Source material: peripheral blood. The source is an adult man with Graves' ophthalmopathy. Both conserved end residues are part of each CDR3. Fields, in order: V gene, clone size, D gene, J gene, CDR3 DNA, CDR3 protein. A D gene is named only where the DNA matches it firmly. The size entry is marked missing in some rows and otherwise reads once, few, many or a size class.

V gene: TRBV5-4; clone size: .; D gene: .; J gene: TRBJ1-1; CDR3 DNA: TGTGCCAGCAGCTCAGGGTATAACACTGAAGCTTTCTTT; CDR3 protein: CASSSGYNTEAFF
V gene: TRBV15; clone size: .; D gene: .; J gene: TRBJ2-7; CDR3 DNA: TGTGCCACCAGCAGATCTGGGGTGCGGGAGCAGTACTTC; CDR3 protein: CATSRSGVREQYF
V gene: TRBV12-3/TRBV12-4; clone size: .; D gene: .; J gene: TRBJ1-2; CDR3 DNA: TGTGCCAGCAGTTTCGGGGGTGTCTACTATGGCTACACCTTC; CDR3 protein: CASSFGGVYYGYTF
V gene: TRBV19; clone size: .; D gene: TRBD2; J gene: TRBJ2-7; CDR3 DNA: TGTGCCAGTAGTATGGGAGGGGGACTAGCGGGAGAATACAGTGAGCAGTACTTC; CDR3 protein: CASSMGGGLAGEYSEQYF
V gene: TRBV29-1; clone size: .; D gene: .; J gene: TRBJ2-7; CDR3 DNA: TGCAGCGTTGTGGGGAGCGGGTACTACGAGCAGTACTTC; CDR3 protein: CSVVGSGYYEQYF
V gene: TRBV28; clone size: few; D gene: .; J gene: TRBJ1-2; CDR3 DNA: TGTGCCAGCAGCCCCAAGGGATTGACACTGGGCTACACCTTC; CDR3 protein: CASSPKGLTLGYTF
V gene: TRBV6-5; clone size: few; D gene: .; J gene: TRBJ1-1; CDR3 DNA: TGTGCCAGCAGTTCGCAACAGCACACTGAAGCTTTCTTT; CDR3 protein: CASSSQQHTEAFF
V gene: TRBV7-4; clone size: .; D gene: .; J gene: TRBJ1-2; CDR3 DNA: TGTGCCAGCAGCTTACGGGGGGAACCGTATGGCTACACCTTC; CDR3 protein: CASSLRGEPYGYTF
V gene: TRBV4-1; clone size: .; D gene: .; J gene: TRBJ1-5; CDR3 DNA: TGCGCCAGCAGCCAAGATATGAGCAATCAGCCCCAGCATTTT; CDR3 protein: CASSQDMSNQPQHF
V gene: TRBV20-1; clone size: .; D gene: .; J gene: TRBJ2-5; CDR3 DNA: TGCAGTGCTAGAGATTTCGTCTACCAAGAGACCCAGTACTTC; CDR3 protein: CSARDFVYQETQYF
V gene: TRBV29-1; clone size: many; D gene: TRBD1; J gene: TRBJ2-2; CDR3 DNA: TGCAGCGTGAGTGACAGGGCGGACACCGGGGAGCTGTTTTTT; CDR3 protein: CSVSDRADTGELFF
V gene: TRBV7-9; clone size: many; D gene: TRBD2; J gene: TRBJ2-5; CDR3 DNA: TGTGCCAGCAGCAGACTAGCGGGGGGCCAAGAGACCCAGTACTTC; CDR3 protein: CASSRLAGGQETQYF
V gene: TRBV20-1; clone size: few; D gene: .; J gene: TRBJ1-3; CDR3 DNA: TGCAGTGCCCATACAGGGTTCGACTCCGGAAACACCATATATTTT; CDR3 protein: CSAHTGFDSGNTIYF
V gene: TRBV19; clone size: .; D gene: .; J gene: TRBJ1-2; CDR3 DNA: TGTGCCAGTAGTAACTGGCAGGGCTATGGCTACACCTTC; CDR3 protein: CASSNWQGYGYTF
V gene: TRBV5-1; clone size: .; D gene: TRBD2; J gene: TRBJ2-5; CDR3 DNA: TGCGCCAGCAGCTTGGCCGGGGGGAAGGAGGAGACCCAGTACTTC; CDR3 protein: CASSLAGGKEETQYF
V gene: TRBV20-1; clone size: .; D gene: .; J gene: TRBJ2-5; CDR3 DNA: TGCAGTGCTAGTGACATGTACCAAGAGACCCAGTACTTC; CDR3 protein: CSASDMYQETQYF
V gene: TRBV20-1; clone size: .; D gene: .; J gene: TRBJ1-2; CDR3 DNA: TGCAGTGCCCCGGGAACAAGCTATGGCTACACCTTC; CDR3 protein: CSAPGTSYGYTF
V gene: TRBV6-5; clone size: few; D gene: .; J gene: TRBJ1-5; CDR3 DNA: TGTGCCAGCAGCGGGAGGTTCAATCAGCCCCAGCATTTT; CDR3 protein: CASSGRFNQPQHF
V gene: TRBV2; clone size: .; D gene: .; J gene: TRBJ2-4; CDR3 DNA: TGTGCCAGCAGTGAGGAGGGGGGATCGGCCAAAAACATTCAGTACTTC; CDR3 protein: CASSEEGGSAKNIQYF
V gene: TRBV7-9; clone size: few; D gene: TRBD1; J gene: TRBJ1-2; CDR3 DNA: TGTGCCAGCAGTCCACAGGGGAAGGATGGCTACACCTTC; CDR3 protein: CASSPQGKDGYTF
V gene: TRBV19; clone size: .; D gene: .; J gene: TRBJ1-4; CDR3 DNA: TGTGCCAGTAGTCGAGACGGGCTTGAAAAACTGTTTTTT; CDR3 protein: CASSRDGLEKLFF
V gene: TRBV19; clone size: .; D gene: TRBD1; J gene: TRBJ1-2; CDR3 DNA: TGTGCCAGTACCCCGTCGGACAGGATAGTTGGCGGTGGCTACACCTTC; CDR3 protein: CASTPSDRIVGGGYTF
V gene: TRBV10-3; clone size: many; D gene: TRBD2; J gene: TRBJ2-7; CDR3 DNA: TGTGCCAGCAGTGAAAGCGGGACGCACTACGAGCAGTACTTC; CDR3 protein: CASSESGTHYEQYF
V gene: TRBV5-1; clone size: few; D gene: .; J gene: TRBJ1-1; CDR3 DNA: TGCGCCAGCAGCTTGGGGGGGGCCTTGAACACTGAAGCTTTCTTT; CDR3 protein: CASSLGGALNTEAFF
V gene: TRBV2; clone size: .; D gene: TRBD1; J gene: TRBJ1-4; CDR3 DNA: TGTGCCAGCAAGTCCGGGACAGCGAATGAAAAACTGTTTTTT; CDR3 protein: CASKSGTANEKLFF
V gene: TRBV24-1; clone size: .; D gene: TRBD1; J gene: TRBJ2-1; CDR3 DNA: TGTGCCACCAGTGATTTAAGACAGGGGGCCAATGAGCAGTTCTTC; CDR3 protein: CATSDLRQGANEQFF
V gene: TRBV25-1; clone size: .; D gene: .; J gene: TRBJ1-5; CDR3 DNA: TGTGCCAGCAGTTTTGGGTTAGAGGGCGTGGAGGTGGATCAGCCCCAGCATTTT; CDR3 protein: CASSFGLEGVEVDQPQHF
V gene: TRBV20-1; clone size: .; D gene: .; J gene: TRBJ2-7; CDR3 DNA: TGCAGTGCTAGAGACTTCTACGAGCAGTACTTC; CDR3 protein: CSARDFYEQYF
V gene: TRBV10-3; clone size: .; D gene: .; J gene: TRBJ1-2; CDR3 DNA: TGTGCCACCCGGGGATCCAATGGCTACACCTTC; CDR3 protein: CATRGSNGYTF
V gene: TRBV7-9; clone size: .; D gene: .; J gene: TRBJ1-5; CDR3 DNA: TGTGCCAGCAGCTTAACAACACCTTACTCCACTCAGCCCCAGCATTTT; CDR3 protein: CASSLTTPYSTQPQHF
V gene: TRBV7-3; clone size: few; D gene: .; J gene: TRBJ2-7; CDR3 DNA: TGTGCCAGCAGCTTAACTCCCACCAGGGAGCAGTACTTC; CDR3 protein: CASSLTPTREQYF
V gene: TRBV24-1; clone size: .; D gene: .; J gene: TRBJ2-3; CDR3 DNA: TGTGCCACCAGTGATTCCTCCCCTAGCACAGATACGCAGTATTTT; CDR3 protein: CATSDSSPSTDTQYF
V gene: TRBV4-2; clone size: few; D gene: TRBD1; J gene: TRBJ1-5; CDR3 DNA: TGTGCCAGCAGCCAAGATGGTGGACAGGTCAATCAGCCCCAGCATTTT; CDR3 protein: CASSQDGGQVNQPQHF
V gene: TRBV7-2; clone size: .; D gene: TRBD1; J gene: TRBJ1-1; CDR3 DNA: TGTGCCAGCAGCCGCCCTTCCCGGGACCAGGGGGGAGCTTTCTTT; CDR3 protein: CASSRPSRDQGGAFF
V gene: TRBV27; clone size: .; D gene: TRBD2; J gene: TRBJ2-7; CDR3 DNA: TGTGCCAGCAGTTCACCTCAGCGGGGTGGCTACGAGCAGTACTTC; CDR3 protein: CASSSPQRGGYEQYF
V gene: TRBV2; clone size: few; D gene: .; J gene: TRBJ1-5; CDR3 DNA: TGTGCCAGCAGTGAAAGGACGGTAAATCAGCCCCAGCATTTT; CDR3 protein: CASSERTVNQPQHF
V gene: TRBV9; clone size: .; D gene: TRBD1; J gene: TRBJ1-6; CDR3 DNA: TGTGCCAGCAGCGGACAGGGGAAACGTAATTCACCCCTCCACTTT; CDR3 protein: CASSGQGKRNSPLHF
V gene: TRBV10-1; clone size: .; D gene: TRBD1; J gene: TRBJ2-7; CDR3 DNA: TGCGCCAGCAGCGATTACCGGGACAGTGGAATATACGAGCAGTACTTC; CDR3 protein: CASSDYRDSGIYEQYF
V gene: TRBV7-2; clone size: .; D gene: TRBD2; J gene: TRBJ2-7; CDR3 DNA: TGTGCCAGCAGAGGGGACCTCGGGGGGGAGCAGTACTTC; CDR3 protein: CASRGDLGGEQYF
V gene: TRBV7-2; clone size: .; D gene: .; J gene: TRBJ2-7; CDR3 DNA: TGTGCCAGCAGCTTAGCGCGTGTGCAGACCTACGAGCAGTACTTC; CDR3 protein: CASSLARVQTYEQYF
V gene: TRBV10-2; clone size: few; D gene: TRBD1; J gene: TRBJ2-7; CDR3 DNA: TGCGCCAGCAGTGAGGGGACAGGGGGGTTTTACGAGCAGTACTTC; CDR3 protein: CASSEGTGGFYEQYF
V gene: TRBV29-1; clone size: few; D gene: TRBD1; J gene: TRBJ1-6; CDR3 DNA: TGCAGCGCACAGGGGCCGGGGTCACCCCTCCACTTT; CDR3 protein: CSAQGPGSPLHF
V gene: TRBV29-1; clone size: .; D gene: .; J gene: TRBJ1-1; CDR3 DNA: TGCAGCGTTGAAAGGGCCACTGAAGCTTTCTTT; CDR3 protein: CSVERATEAFF
V gene: TRBV20-1; clone size: .; D gene: TRBD2; J gene: TRBJ2-3; CDR3 DNA: TGCAGTGCTAGAGCGGCTAGCGGGCCTTACACAGATACGCAGTATTTT; CDR3 protein: CSARAASGPYTDTQYF